Sequencing of this T cell receptor (beta chain) was carried out in a study of blood T cell repertoires in COVID-19 (dated by TCRdb to the early 2020s). Regarding the research as a whole: Recovered participants in ImmuneRACE Cohort 3 were defined by two consecutive negative NP/OP PCR tests, clearance by a healthcare professional, or resolution of symptoms. Sample metadata almost always included a de-identified subject ID, COVID-19 status, age in years and sex. Where HLA class I and class II types were available, the types were taken from metadata supplied by the sample provider, not from assay-based typing. The repertoires were made available in a free public database intended to serve as a resource for research on the immune response to SARS-CoV-2. The prospective study material was composed of cDNA or gDNA derived from T cells, B-cell-depleted T cells, or PBMCs. The samples were drawn from the first 160 participants of the ongoing ImmuneRACE study and from roughly 1,300 subjects provided by 6 global collaborators. Collaborator samples came from the United States, Italy and Spain and covered acute and convalescent phases of COVID-19. Subjects who had been exposed to COVID-19, were actively infected with it, or had recovered from it provided the deeply sampled blood TCRbeta repertoires that made up the dataset.

This clone appeared once. This clone's antigen is unknown. No qualities accompany the bases; no much larger clone lies one base away. The germline V gene supplies CDR1 SNHLY and CDR2 FYNNEI. Trimmed from V: 6 bases; trimmed from J: 3 bases; junction bases lacking a gene match: 6. The CDR3, cysteine through phenylalanine, is 15 amino acids long. The only DNA kept is the CDR3, 45 bases in frame from the first base. The investigation overall reported the following: The amount of clinical and demographic metadata varied by source and participant and was provided uncurated.

The immunoSEQ Assay, a bias-controlled multiplex PCR, was used to amplify TCRbeta CDR3 regions from genomic DNA. Per the authors' processing: Nucleated cell counts per sample were estimated from amplification of reference gene primers within the assay. To quantify the absolute abundance of each unique TCRbeta CDR3 rearrangement, sequence reads were collapsed and filtered. For each sample, productive Simpson clonality was calculated as the square root of Simpson's diversity index across productive rearrangements. Sourced from immuneACCESS, this table was stored by TCRdb with only in-frame sequences that have V and J called. A share of the clones is absent; for the studies checked, an unresolved V gene accounts for under half, and the remainder has no known explanation. Clone size and V and J calls were adopted from that table, with D and trimming inferred from the DNA. The sample records approximately 170,000 clones, about 80% of which are singletons. The ten largest clones add up to 15% to 20% of the sample.

In the prospective study, participants were about 18 to 95 years old, resided in about two dozen geographic areas of the United States, and were enrolled through a virtual design. To assign participants to cohorts, the prospective study relied on clinical history that participants themselves reported in a screening survey and a study questionnaire. In the prospective study, mobile phlebotomists collected whole blood, serum and a nasopharyngeal or oropharyngeal swab from each participant. Over a roughly 2-month period, participants in the prospective study had the option of providing additional blood draws and questionnaires. Before DNA extraction, prospective study blood samples were shipped either frozen or at room temperature.

The sequence joins TRBV2 to TRBJ1-3, and 9 junction bases match TRBD1. The sequence derives from a woman between 70 and 85 years old in a cohort exposed to, infected with or recovered from COVID-19 (not recorded which). Sequenced: PBMCs or T cells enriched from blood (not recorded which). The base sequence is TGTGCCAGCAGCGAACAGGGGGCAAGTGGAAACACCATATATTTT. It encodes CASSEQGASGNTIYF.